Following are 9 T cell receptor beta chains from one sample sequenced in a study of T-cell reconstitution after alpha-beta-depleted transplantation in children (dated by TCRdb to the mid-2010s). The protocol used for the library was PCR. The instrument was an Illumina HiSeq 2500. Molecular barcoding was employed in the preparation of TCR libraries, with unique molecular identifiers being used to normalize TCRbeta repertoire quantification. TCRdb handled the public reads itself, with Q25 trimming in fastp and clone calling in MiXCR, and kept productive beta chains. All rows with the same CDR3 protein become a single entry with the most common DNA and genes. The sample contains 170,000 or so distinct CDR3 sequences, 6.5% to 7.5% of them found a single time. Around 3.1% of the sample is in the top ten clones. This material consisted of PBMCs from the stem cell graft donor, taken from the stem cell graft. The receptors come from a human donor who donated a stem cell graft to a child with Wiskott-Aldrich syndrome.

This clonotype occurred many times. This chain uses TRBV9 with TRBJ2-6; D unclear. Germline CDR1 is SGDLS and CDR2 is YYNGEE. Trimming stripped 4 bases from V and 3 bases from J, with 11 bases between. The CDR3 is 15 amino acids. CDR3 DNA: TGTGCCAGCAGCCCGGGCAGGTTTGGGGCCAACGTCCTGACTTTC. Protein sequence: CASSPGRFGANVLTF.

The table lists this clonotype with many counts. This chain connects TRBV15 to TRBJ2-2, with 9 bases aligning to TRBD1. CDR1 and CDR2 (germline): LNHNV, YYDKDF (reference sequence). CDR3 length: 15 amino acids. The CDR3 region is CALHTRTGVRRELFF. The CDR3 nucleotides are TGTGCTTTGCACACTCGGACAGGGGTTCGGAGGGAGCTGTTTTTT.

This clonotype was observed at least ten times. This chain connects TRBV12-3 or TRBV12-4 to TRBJ2-1; D possibly corresponds to TRBD2 (6 bases). V was cut by 5 bases and J by 8 bases, with 16 bases left in between. CDR3 length: 14 residues. CDR3 residues: CASSRLGGLDEQFF. DNA for the CDR3: TGTGCCAGCAGTCGCCTTGGGGGACTTGATGAGCAGTTCTTC.

The table lists this clonotype with many counts. V is TRBV5-5 and J is TRBJ1-2; no definite D call. V was cut by 1 base and J by 4 bases, with 14 bases left in between. This CDR3 spans 15 amino acids. Germline V CDR1 and CDR2: SGHKS, YYEKEE (reference sequence). This CDR3 reads CASSLRGPLAYGYTF. In DNA, the CDR3 is TGTGCCAGCAGCTTGCGGGGTCCCCTCGCCTATGGCTACACCTTC.

This clonotype occurred many times. The chain combines TRBV5-1 with TRBJ2-1; D remains ambiguous. Germline CDR1 SGHRS, CDR2 YFSETQ. The CDR3 runs 11 residues. The V end lost 6 bases, the J end lost 4 bases, and 5 bases lay between the germline ends. CDR3 loop: CASNQYNEQFF. DNA of the CDR3: TGCGCCAGCAACCAGTACAATGAGCAGTTCTTC.

This clonotype was recorded a few times. The chain employs TRBV12-3 or TRBV12-4 and TRBJ1-2; D may be TRBD1 (5 bases). This CDR3 has 14 amino acids. Deletions cut 7 bases from V and 8 bases from J, with 20 bases between. The CDR3: CASIAGNTLGGYTF. The CDR3 DNA reads as TGTGCCAGCATCGCAGGGAACACCCTGGGGGGCTACACCTTC.

The chain employs TRBV24-1 and TRBJ1-1; a weak D match, TRBD1 (6 bases). With 7 bases removed from V and 4 bases from J, the gap between germline ends came to 15 bases. Germline-derived CDR1 and CDR2 are KGHDR and SFDVKD. The CDR3 covers 14 residues. CDR3 nucleotides: TGTGCCACCAGGGGGGGGGCAGGGCCCACTGAAGCTTTCTTT. It is translated as CATRGGAGPTEAFF.

This clonotype was observed many times. The J gene is TRBJ2-7, the V gene TRBV28, with D perhaps assigned TRBD1 or TRBD2 (5 bases each). The CDR3 runs to 14 residues. Germline CDR1 and CDR2: MDHEN and SYDVKM. The V end was cut by 6 bases, the J end by 1 base, with 13 bases between. As DNA, the CDR3 is TGTGCCAGCAGGAGGGGCGGTCGTTCCTACGAGCAGTACTTC. Protein product: CASRRGGRSYEQYF. The complete variable domain, with remaining parts taken from reference TRBV28 and TRBJ2-7, reads DVKVTQSSRYLVKRTGEKVFLECVQDMDHENMFWYRQDPGLGLRLIYFSYDVKMKEKGDIPEGYSVSREKKERFSLILESASTNQTSMYLCASRRGGRSYEQYFGPGTRLTVT.

There are a few counts of this clonotype. The rearrangement links TRBV3-1 to TRBJ2-5; weak D call: TRBD1 (6 bases). This CDR3 comprises 15 residues. CDR1 and CDR2 (germline): LGHDT, YNNKEL (reference sequence). The V end lost 1 base, the J end lost 5 bases, and 14 bases lay between the germline ends. CDR3 protein: CASSQGTAKRETQYF. The DNA for the CDR3 is TGTGCCAGCAGCCAAGGGACAGCAAAGCGGGAGACCCAGTACTTC.